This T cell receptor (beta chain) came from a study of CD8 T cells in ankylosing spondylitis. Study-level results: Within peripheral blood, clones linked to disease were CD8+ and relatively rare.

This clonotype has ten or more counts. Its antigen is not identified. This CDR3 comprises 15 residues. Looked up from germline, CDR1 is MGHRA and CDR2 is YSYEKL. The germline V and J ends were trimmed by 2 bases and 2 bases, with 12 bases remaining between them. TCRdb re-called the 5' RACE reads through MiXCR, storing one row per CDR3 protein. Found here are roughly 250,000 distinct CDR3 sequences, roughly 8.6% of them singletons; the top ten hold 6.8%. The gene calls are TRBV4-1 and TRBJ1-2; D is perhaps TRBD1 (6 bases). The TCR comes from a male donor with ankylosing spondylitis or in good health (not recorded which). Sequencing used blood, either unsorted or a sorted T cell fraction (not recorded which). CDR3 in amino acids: CASSQRLTGNYGYTF. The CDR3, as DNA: TGCGCCAGCAGCCAACGCCTTACAGGGAACTATGGCTACACCTTC.